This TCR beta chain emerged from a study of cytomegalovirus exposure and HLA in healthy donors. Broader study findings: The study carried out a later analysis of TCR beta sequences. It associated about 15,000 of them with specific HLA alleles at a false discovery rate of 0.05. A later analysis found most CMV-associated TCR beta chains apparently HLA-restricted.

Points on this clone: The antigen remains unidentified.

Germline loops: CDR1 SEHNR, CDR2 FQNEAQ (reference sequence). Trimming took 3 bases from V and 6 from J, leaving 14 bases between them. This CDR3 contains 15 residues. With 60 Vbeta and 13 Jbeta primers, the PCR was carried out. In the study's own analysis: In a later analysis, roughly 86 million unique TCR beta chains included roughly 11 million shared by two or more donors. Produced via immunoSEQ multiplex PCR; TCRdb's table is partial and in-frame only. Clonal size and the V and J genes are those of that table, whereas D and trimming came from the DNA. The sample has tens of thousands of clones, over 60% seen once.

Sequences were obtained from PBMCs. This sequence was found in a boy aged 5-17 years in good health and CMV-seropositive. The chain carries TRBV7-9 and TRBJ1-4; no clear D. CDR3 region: CASSFIGGGYEKLFF. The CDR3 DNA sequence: TGTGCCAGCAGCTTTATAGGAGGTGGTTATGAAAAACTGTTTTTT.